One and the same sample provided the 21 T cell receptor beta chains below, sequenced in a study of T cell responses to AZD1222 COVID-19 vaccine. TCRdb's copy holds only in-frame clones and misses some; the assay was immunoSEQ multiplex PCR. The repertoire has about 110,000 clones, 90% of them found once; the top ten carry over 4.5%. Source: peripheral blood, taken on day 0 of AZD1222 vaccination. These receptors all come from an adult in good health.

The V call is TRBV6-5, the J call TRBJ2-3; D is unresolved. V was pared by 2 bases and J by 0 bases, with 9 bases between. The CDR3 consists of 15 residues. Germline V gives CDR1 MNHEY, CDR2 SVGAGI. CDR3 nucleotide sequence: TGTGCCAGCAGTTACAGGGCTTCTAGCACAGATACGCAGTATTTT. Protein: CASSYRASSTDTQYF.

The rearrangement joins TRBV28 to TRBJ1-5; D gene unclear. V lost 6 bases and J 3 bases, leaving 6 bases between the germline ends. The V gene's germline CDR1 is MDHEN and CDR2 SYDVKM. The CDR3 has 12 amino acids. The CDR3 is CASSSANQPQHF. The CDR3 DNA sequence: TGTGCCAGCAGCTCCGCCAATCAGCCCCAGCATTTT. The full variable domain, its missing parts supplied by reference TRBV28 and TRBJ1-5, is DVKVTQSSRYLVKRTGEKVFLECVQDMDHENMFWYRQDPGLGLRLIYFSYDVKMKEKGDIPEGYSVSREKKERFSLILESASTNQTSMYLCASSSANQPQHFGDGTRLSIL.

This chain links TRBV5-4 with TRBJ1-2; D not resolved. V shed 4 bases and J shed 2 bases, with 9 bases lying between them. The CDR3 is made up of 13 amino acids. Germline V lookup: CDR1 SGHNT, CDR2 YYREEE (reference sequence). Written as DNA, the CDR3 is TGTGCCAGCAGCCAGGACGGCAACTATGGCTACACCTTC. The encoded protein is CASSQDGNYGYTF.

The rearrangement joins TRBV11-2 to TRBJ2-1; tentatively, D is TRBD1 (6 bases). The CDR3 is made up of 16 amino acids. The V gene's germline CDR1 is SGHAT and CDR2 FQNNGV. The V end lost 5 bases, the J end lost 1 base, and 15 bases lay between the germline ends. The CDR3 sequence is CASSRTGTNSYNEQFF. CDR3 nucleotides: TGTGCCAGCAGCCGAACCGGGACAAATTCCTACAATGAGCAGTTCTTC.

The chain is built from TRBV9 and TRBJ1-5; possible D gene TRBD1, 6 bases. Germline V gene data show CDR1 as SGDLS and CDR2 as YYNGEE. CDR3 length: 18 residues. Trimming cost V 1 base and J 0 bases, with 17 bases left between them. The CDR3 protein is CASSVPSDRRDSNQPQHF. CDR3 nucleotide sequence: TGTGCCAGCAGCGTACCCTCTGACAGGAGAGATAGCAATCAGCCCCAGCATTTT.

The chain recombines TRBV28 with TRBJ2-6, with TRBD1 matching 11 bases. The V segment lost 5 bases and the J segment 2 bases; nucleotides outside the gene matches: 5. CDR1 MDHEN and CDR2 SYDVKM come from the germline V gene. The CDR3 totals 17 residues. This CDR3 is CASSTPGQGAGANVLTF. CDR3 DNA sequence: TGTGCCAGCAGTACGCCGGGACAGGGGGCTGGGGCCAACGTCCTGACTTTC.

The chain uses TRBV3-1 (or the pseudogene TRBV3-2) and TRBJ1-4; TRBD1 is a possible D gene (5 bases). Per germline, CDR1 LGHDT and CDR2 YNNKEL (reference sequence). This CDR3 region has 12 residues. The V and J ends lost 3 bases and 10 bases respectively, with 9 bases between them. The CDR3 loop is CASSQTERKLFF. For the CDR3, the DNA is TGTGCCAGCAGCCAGACAGAGAGAAAACTGTTTTTT.

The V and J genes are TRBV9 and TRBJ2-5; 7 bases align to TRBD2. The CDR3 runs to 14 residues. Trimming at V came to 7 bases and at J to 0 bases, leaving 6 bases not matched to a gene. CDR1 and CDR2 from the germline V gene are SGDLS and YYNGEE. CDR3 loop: CASSLLADQETQYF. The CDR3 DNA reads TGTGCCAGCTCCCTGCTAGCGGACCAAGAGACCCAGTACTTC.

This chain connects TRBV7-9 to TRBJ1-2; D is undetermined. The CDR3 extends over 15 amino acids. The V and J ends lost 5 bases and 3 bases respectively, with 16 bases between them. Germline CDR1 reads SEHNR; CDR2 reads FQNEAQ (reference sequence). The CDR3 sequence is CASSPTRDQYYGYTF. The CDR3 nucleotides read TGTGCCAGCAGCCCCACGAGAGACCAATACTATGGCTACACCTTC. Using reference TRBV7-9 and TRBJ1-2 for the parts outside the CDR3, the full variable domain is DTGVSQNPRHKITKRGQNVTFRCDPISEHNRLYWYRQTLGQGPEFLTYFQNEAQLEKSRLLSDRFSAERPKGSFSTLEIQRTEQGDSAMYLCASSPTRDQYYGYTFGSGTRLTVV.

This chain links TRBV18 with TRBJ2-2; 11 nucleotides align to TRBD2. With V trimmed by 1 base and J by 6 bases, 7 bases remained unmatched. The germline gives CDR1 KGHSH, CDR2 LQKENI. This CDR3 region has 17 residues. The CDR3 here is CASSPQTSGSSAGELFF. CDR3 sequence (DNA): TGTGCCAGCTCACCACAAACTAGCGGGAGTAGTGCCGGGGAGCTGTTTTTT.

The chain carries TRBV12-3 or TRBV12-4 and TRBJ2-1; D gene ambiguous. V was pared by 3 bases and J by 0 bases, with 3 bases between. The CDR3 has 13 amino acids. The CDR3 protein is CASSFVSYNEQFF. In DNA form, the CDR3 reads TGTGCCAGCAGTTTTGTCTCCTACAATGAGCAGTTCTTC.

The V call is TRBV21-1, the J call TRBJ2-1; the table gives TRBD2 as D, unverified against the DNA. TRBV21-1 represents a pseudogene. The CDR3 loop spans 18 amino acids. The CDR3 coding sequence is TGTGCCAGCAGCAAAAGTGGATCCGGGACTAGGTACTACAATGAGCAGTTCTTC. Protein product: CASSKSGSGTRYYNEQFF.

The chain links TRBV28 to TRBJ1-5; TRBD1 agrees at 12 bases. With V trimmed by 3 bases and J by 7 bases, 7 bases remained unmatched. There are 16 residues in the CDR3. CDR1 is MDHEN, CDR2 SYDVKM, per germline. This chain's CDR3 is CASSLGGTGGFQPQHF. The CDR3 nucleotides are TGTGCCAGCAGTTTGGGAGGGACAGGGGGCTTCCAGCCCCAGCATTTT.

DNA for the CDR3: TGTGCCAGCAGCTCCCGGAGGCTGAGCGAAACCCAGTACTTC. Its translation: CASSSRRLSETQYF. The gene calls are TRBV7-8 and TRBJ2-5; a weak D match, TRBD2 (5 bases). Trimming stripped 4 bases from V and 8 bases from J, with 17 bases between. CDR1 and CDR2 (germline): SGHVS, FQNEAQ. The CDR3 is 14 amino acids.

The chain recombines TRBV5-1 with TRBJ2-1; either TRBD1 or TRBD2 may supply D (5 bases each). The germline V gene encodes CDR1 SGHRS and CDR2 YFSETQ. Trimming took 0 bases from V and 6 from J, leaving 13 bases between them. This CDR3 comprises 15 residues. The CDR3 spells CASSLVGNQGNEQFF. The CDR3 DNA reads TGCGCCAGCAGCTTGGTCGGGAATCAGGGCAATGAGCAGTTCTTC. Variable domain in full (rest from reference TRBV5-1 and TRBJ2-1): KAGVTQTPRYLIKTRGQQVTLSCSPISGHRSVSWYQQTPGQGLQFLFEYFSETQRNKGNFPGRFSGRQFSNSRSEMNVSTLELGDSALYLCASSLVGNQGNEQFFGPGTRLTVL.

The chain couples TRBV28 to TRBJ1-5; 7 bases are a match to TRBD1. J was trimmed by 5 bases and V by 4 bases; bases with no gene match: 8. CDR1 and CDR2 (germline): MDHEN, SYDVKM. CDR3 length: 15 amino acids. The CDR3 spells CASSSPTGTHQPQHF. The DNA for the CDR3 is TGTGCCAGCAGTTCCCCGACAGGGACCCATCAGCCCCAGCATTTT.

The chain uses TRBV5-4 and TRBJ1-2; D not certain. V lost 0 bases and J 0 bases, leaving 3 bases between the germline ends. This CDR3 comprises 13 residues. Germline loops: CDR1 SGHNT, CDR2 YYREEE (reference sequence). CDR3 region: CASSLDPNYGYTF. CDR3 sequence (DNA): TGTGCCAGCAGCTTGGACCCTAACTATGGCTACACCTTC. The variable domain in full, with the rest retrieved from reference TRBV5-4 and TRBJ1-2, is ETGVTQSPTHLIKTRGQQVTLRCSSQSGHNTVSWYQQALGQGPQFIFQYYREEENGRGNFPPRFSGLQFPNYSSELNVNALELDDSALYLCASSLDPNYGYTFGSGTRLTVV.

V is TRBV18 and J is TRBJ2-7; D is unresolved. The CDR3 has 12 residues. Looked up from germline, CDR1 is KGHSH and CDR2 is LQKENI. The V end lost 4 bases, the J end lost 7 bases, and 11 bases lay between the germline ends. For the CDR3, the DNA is TGTGCCAGCTCACTTTACACCGAGGAGCAGTACTTC. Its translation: CASSLYTEEQYF.

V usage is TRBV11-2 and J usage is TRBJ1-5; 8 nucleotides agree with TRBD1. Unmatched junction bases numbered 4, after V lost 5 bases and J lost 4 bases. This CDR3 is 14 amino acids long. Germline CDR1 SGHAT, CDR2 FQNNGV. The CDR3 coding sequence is TGTGCCAGCAGCCAGACAGGGGCAAATCAGCCCCAGCATTTT. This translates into CASSQTGANQPQHF.

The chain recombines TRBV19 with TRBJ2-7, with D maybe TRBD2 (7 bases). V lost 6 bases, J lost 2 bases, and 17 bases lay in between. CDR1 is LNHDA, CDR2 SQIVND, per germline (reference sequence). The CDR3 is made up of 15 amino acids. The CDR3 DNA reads TGTGCCAGTAGGAACCGGGGAGGGGGGACCTACGAGCAGTACTTC. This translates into CASRNRGGGTYEQYF.

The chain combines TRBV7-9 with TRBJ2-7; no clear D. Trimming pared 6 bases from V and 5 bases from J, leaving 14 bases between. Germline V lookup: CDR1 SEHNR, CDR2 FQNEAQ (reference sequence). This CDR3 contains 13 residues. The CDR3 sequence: CASRFSGPDEQYF. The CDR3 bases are TGTGCCAGCAGATTTTCCGGTCCGGACGAGCAGTACTTC. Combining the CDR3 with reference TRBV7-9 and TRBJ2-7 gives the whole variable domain DTGVSQNPRHKITKRGQNVTFRCDPISEHNRLYWYRQTLGQGPEFLTYFQNEAQLEKSRLLSDRFSAERPKGSFSTLEIQRTEQGDSAMYLCASRFSGPDEQYFGPGTRLTVT.